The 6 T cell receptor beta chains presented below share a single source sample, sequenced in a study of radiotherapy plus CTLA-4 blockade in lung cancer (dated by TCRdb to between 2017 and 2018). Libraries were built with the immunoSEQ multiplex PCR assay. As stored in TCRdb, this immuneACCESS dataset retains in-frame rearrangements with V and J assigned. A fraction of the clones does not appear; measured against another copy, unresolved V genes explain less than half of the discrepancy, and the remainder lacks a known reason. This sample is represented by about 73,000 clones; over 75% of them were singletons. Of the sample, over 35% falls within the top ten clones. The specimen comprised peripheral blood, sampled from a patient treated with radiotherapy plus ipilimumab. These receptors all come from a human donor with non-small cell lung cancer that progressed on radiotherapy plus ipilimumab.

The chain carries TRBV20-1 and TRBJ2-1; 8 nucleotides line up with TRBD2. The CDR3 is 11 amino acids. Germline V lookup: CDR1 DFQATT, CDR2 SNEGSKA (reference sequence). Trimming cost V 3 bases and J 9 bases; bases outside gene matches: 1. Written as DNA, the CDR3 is TGCAGTGCTAGCCGGGAGGGTGAGCAGTTCTTC. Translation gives CSASREGEQFF.

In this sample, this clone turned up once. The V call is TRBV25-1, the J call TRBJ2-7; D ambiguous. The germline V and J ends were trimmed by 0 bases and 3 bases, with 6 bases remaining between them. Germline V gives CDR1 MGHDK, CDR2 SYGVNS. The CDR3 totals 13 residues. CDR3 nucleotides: TGTGCCAGCAGTGAATACAAGATCTACGAGCAGTACTTC. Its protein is CASSEYKIYEQYF.

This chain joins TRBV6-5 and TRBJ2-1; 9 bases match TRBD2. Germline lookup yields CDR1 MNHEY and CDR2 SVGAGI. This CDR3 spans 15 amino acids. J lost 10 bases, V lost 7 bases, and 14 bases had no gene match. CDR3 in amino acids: CASTMTSGPNGEQFF. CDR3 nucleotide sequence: TGTGCCAGCACCATGACTAGCGGCCCTAATGGGGAGCAGTTCTTC.

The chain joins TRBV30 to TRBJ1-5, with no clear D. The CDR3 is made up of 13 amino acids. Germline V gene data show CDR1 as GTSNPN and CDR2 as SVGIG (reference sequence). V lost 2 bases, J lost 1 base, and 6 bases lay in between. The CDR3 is CAWSIESNQPQHF. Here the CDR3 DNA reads TGTGCCTGGAGTATAGAGAGCAATCAGCCCCAGCATTTT. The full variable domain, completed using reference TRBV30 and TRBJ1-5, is SQTIHQWPATLVQPVGSPLSLECTVEGTSNPNLYWYRQAAGRGLQLLFYSVGIGQISSEVPQNLSASRPQDRQFILSSKKLLLSDSGFYLCAWSIESNQPQHFGDGTRLSIL.

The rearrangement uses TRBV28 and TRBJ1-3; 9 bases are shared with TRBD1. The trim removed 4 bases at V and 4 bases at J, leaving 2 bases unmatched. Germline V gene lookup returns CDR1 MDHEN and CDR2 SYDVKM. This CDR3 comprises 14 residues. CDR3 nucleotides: TGTGCCAGCAGTTACAGGGGGCTCGGAAACACCATATATTTT. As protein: CASSYRGLGNTIYF.

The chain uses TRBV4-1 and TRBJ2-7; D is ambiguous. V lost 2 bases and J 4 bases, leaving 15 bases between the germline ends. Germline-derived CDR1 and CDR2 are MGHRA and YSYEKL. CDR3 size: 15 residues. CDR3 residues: CASSQFGLPKYEQYF. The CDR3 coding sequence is TGCGCCAGCAGCCAATTCGGTCTACCCAAGTACGAGCAGTACTTC.